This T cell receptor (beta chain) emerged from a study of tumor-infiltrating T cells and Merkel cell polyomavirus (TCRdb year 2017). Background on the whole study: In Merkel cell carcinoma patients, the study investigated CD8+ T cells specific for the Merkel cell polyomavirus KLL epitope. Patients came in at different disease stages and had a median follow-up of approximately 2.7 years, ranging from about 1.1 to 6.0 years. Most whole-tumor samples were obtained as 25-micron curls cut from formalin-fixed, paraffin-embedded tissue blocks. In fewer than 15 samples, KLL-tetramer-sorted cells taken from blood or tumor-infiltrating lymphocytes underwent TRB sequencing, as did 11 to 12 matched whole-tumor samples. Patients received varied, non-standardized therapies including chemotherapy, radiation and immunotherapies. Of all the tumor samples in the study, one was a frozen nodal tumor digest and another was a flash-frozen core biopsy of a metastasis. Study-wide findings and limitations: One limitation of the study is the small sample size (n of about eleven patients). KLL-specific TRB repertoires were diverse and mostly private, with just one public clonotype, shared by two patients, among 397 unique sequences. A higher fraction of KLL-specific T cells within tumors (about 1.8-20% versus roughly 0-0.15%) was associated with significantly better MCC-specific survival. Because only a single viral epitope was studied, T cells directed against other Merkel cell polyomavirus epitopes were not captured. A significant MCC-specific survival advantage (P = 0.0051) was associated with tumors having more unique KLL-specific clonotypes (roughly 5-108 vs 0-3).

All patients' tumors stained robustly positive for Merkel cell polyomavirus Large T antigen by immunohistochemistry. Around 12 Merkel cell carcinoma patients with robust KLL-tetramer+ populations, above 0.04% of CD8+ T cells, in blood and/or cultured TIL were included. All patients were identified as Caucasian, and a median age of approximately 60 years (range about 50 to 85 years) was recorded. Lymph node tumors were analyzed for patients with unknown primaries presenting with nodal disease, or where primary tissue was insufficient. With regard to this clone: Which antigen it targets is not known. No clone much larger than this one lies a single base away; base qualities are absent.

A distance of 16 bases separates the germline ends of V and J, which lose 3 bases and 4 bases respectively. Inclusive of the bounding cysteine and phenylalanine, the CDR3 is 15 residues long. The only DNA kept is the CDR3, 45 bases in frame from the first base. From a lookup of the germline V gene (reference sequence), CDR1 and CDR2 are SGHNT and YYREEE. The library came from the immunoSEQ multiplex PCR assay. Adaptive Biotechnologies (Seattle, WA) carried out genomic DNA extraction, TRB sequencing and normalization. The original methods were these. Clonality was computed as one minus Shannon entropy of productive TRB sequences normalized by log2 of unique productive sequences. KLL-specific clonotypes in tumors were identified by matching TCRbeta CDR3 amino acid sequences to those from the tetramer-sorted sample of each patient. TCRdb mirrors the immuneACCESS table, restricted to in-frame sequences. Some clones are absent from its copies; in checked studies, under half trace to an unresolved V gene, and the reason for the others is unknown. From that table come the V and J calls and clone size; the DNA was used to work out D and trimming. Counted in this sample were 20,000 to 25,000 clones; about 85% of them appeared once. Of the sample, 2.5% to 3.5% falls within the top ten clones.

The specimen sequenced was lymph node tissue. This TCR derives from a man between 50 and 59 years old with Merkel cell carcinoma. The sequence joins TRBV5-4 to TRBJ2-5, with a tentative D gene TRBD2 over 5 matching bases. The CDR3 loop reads CASSSKLGGGETQYF. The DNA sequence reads TGTGCCAGCAGCTCCAAACTCGGAGGAGGAGAGACCCAGTACTTC.